The TCR beta chain described here comes from a study of blood T cell repertoires in COVID-19. Across the study: Whether acute or convalescent, the COVID-19 samples came from the United States, Italy and Spain. PBMCs, B-cell-depleted T cells, or T cells were the source of the cDNA or gDNA that made up the material.

The table came from immunoSEQ multiplex PCR; TCRdb's copy has only in-frame clones and leaves some out. This table has approximately 180,000 clones, around 73% appearing once. CDR3 size: 12 residues. V lost 5 bases and J lost 7; bases outside the gene matches: 2. Germline CDR1 MNHNS, CDR2 SASEGT. Residents of 24 US areas, aged about 18 to 95 years, made up the participants. Participants' reported clinical history set cohort assignment. This chain connects TRBV6-1 to TRBJ1-2; 9 bases are a match to TRBD1. This TCR came from a woman aged 50 to 60 who had recovered from COVID-19. Sample: PBMCs or T cells enriched from blood (not recorded which). This CDR3 is CASSLDRGGYTF. Here the CDR3 DNA reads TGTGCCAGCAGTTTGGACAGGGGTGGCTACACCTTC.